The 26 T cell receptor beta chains below come from one sample, sequenced in a study of T cell responses to AZD1222 COVID-19 vaccine. Sequencing was performed with immunoSEQ multiplex PCR; in TCRdb, only in-frame clones are kept and a portion is missing. Of about 130,000 clones in the sample, around 84% were seen once. Sequenced material: peripheral blood, taken on day 0 of AZD1222 vaccination. The receptor source for this set is an adult in good health.

This chain links TRBV5-8 with TRBJ2-2, with D perhaps assigned TRBD1 or TRBD2 (6 bases each). Trimming stripped 0 bases from V and 3 bases from J, with 12 bases between. Germline-derived CDR1 and CDR2 are SGHTS and YDEGEE. The length of the CDR3 is 16 residues. The DNA for the CDR3 is TGTGCCAGCAGCTTGGTTGGGGGGCTGGACACCGGGGAGCTGTTTTTT. Residues: CASSLVGGLDTGELFF. The full variable domain, completed using reference TRBV5-8 and TRBJ2-2, is EAGVTQSPTHLIKTRGQQATLRCSPISGHTSVYWYQQALGLGLQFLLWYDEGEERNRGNFPPRFSGRQFPNYSSELNVNALELEDSALYLCASSLVGGLDTGELFFGEGSRLTVL.

The rearrangement links TRBV6-5 to TRBJ1-1, with D tentatively TRBD1 (6 bases). The CDR3 sequence is 15 residues long. Deletions cut 0 bases from V and 6 bases from J, with 14 bases between. Germline V CDR1 and CDR2: MNHEY, SVGAGI. In nucleotides, the CDR3 is TGTGCCAGCAGTTACTCTACAGGGTTCAACCCTGAAGCTTTCTTT. Translation gives CASSYSTGFNPEAFF.

The chain links TRBV2 to TRBJ1-3; 9 bases match TRBD1. Trimming took 0 bases from V and 1 from J; bases not matched to a gene: 4. The CDR3 is 17 residues long. Germline V gene sequence: CDR1 SNHLY, CDR2 FYNNEI. The CDR3 loop reads CASSEAGTGRSGNTIYF. For the CDR3, the DNA is TGTGCCAGCAGTGAAGCCGGGACAGGGCGTTCTGGAAACACCATATATTTT. Complete variable domain (other parts from reference TRBV2 and TRBJ1-3): EPEVTQTPSHQVTQMGQEVILRCVPISNHLYFYWYRQILGQKVEFLVSFYNNEISEKSEIFDDQFSVERPDGSNFTLKIRSTKLEDSAMYFCASSEAGTGRSGNTIYFGEGSWLTVV.

The chain employs TRBV19 and TRBJ1-4; 9 positions match TRBD1. The CDR3 spans 15 residues. Germline lookup yields CDR1 LNHDA and CDR2 SQIVND (reference sequence). The junction had 9 bases not matched to a gene; V was cut back by 7 bases and J by 6 bases. CDR3 in DNA: TGTGCCAGTACGACAGGGGGAAGAGGGTATGAAAAACTGTTTTTT. Its translation: CASTTGGRGYEKLFF. The full variable domain, its missing parts supplied by reference TRBV19 and TRBJ1-4, is DGGITQSPKYLFRKEGQNVTLSCEQNLNHDAMYWYRQDPGQGLRLIYYSQIVNDFQKGDIAEGYSVSREKKESFPLTVTSAQKNPTAFYLCASTTGGRGYEKLFFGSGTQLSVL.

This rearrangement joins TRBV5-4 to TRBJ1-4; no reliable D call. V shed 1 base and J shed 0 bases, with 7 bases lying between them. The CDR3 length is 15 residues. Germline CDR1 and CDR2: SGHNT and YYREEE (reference sequence). The CDR3 sequence: CASSLTAATNEKLFF. The DNA of the CDR3 is TGTGCCAGCAGCTTGACAGCCGCAACTAATGAAAAACTGTTTTTT.

As concerns this clone: The sample carries other DNA sequences with the same CDR3. The chain carries TRBV7-9 and TRBJ1-2; 9 bases fit TRBD1. This CDR3 contains 12 residues. Germline trimming cut 3 bases from V and 7 bases from J; bases unmatched to any gene: 0. Germline V gene lookup returns CDR1 SEHNR and CDR2 FQNEAQ (reference sequence). This chain's CDR3 is CASSLDRGGYTF. The CDR3 region has the DNA TGTGCCAGCAGCTTGGACAGGGGTGGCTACACCTTC.

The CDR3 bases are TGTGCCTGGGACTTTAAAAACAATGAGCAGTTCTTC. Translated, it gives CAWDFKNNEQFF. The chain uses TRBV30 and TRBJ2-1; unclear D gene. Deletions cut 5 bases from V and 5 bases from J, with 10 bases between. This CDR3 has 12 amino acids. Germline V CDR1 and CDR2: GTSNPN, SVGIG (reference sequence).

This chain's CDR3 is CASTPLGNNYEQYF. The CDR3 DNA follows: TGTGCCAGCACCCCTTTAGGTAACAACTACGAGCAGTACTTC. V is TRBV28 and J is TRBJ2-7, with D unclear. The CDR3 spans 14 residues. Looked up from germline, CDR1 is MDHEN and CDR2 is SYDVKM. V was pared by 7 bases and J by 3 bases, with 16 bases between.

This clone turned up a few times. The V call is TRBV28, the J call TRBJ1-5, with 11 bases that match TRBD1. V lost 6 bases, J lost 9 bases, and 13 bases stayed unmatched. Germline lookup yields CDR1 MDHEN and CDR2 SYDVKM. This CDR3 comprises 16 residues. The CDR3 spells CASSRTGTGGYRPQHF. DNA for the CDR3: TGTGCCAGCAGCCGCACCGGGACAGGGGGTTATCGGCCCCAGCATTTT.

The chain employs TRBV28 and TRBJ2-1, with 9 bases lining up with TRBD1. V trimming: 2 bases; J trimming: 6 bases; junction bases outside the gene matches: 8. This CDR3 is 16 amino acids long. CDR1 and CDR2 (germline): MDHEN, SYDVKM. CDR3 loop: CASSLGGTGLGNEQFF. CDR3 nucleotide sequence: TGTGCCAGCAGTTTAGGGGGGACAGGGTTAGGCAATGAGCAGTTCTTC.

The chain employs TRBV5-8 and TRBJ1-5; 8 bases match TRBD1. Trimming at V came to 1 base and at J to 2 bases, leaving 8 bases not matched to a gene. From germline, CDR1 is SGHTS and CDR2 YDEGEE. The CDR3 extends over 17 amino acids. The CDR3 nucleotides are TGTGCCAGCAGCTTGTGGCAGGGGGCAGGTGGCAATCAGCCCCAGCATTTT. It specifies CASSLWQGAGGNQPQHF.

The rearrangement links TRBV5-5 to TRBJ2-7; D not certain. The CDR3 runs to 14 residues. Germline values: CDR1 SGHKS, CDR2 YYEKEE (reference sequence). The V end lost 3 bases, the J end lost 3 bases, and 13 bases lay between the germline ends. This CDR3 reads CASSSRIWGYEQYF. DNA for the CDR3: TGTGCCAGCAGCTCCCGTATATGGGGCTACGAGCAGTACTTC.

The CDR3 sequence: CASSRGVGVYEKLFF. The CDR3 DNA sequence: TGTGCCAGCAGTCGGGGGGTAGGGGTGTATGAAAAACTGTTTTTT. The rearrangement uses TRBV28 and TRBJ1-4, with D maybe TRBD1 (5 bases). V lost 5 bases to trimming and J lost 6 bases, with 16 bases between them. This CDR3 spans 15 amino acids. Germline lookup yields CDR1 MDHEN and CDR2 SYDVKM.

The J gene is TRBJ1-1, the V gene TRBV5-1, with 8 bases fitting TRBD1. Germline V gene data show CDR1 as SGHRS and CDR2 as YFSETQ. V was clipped by 5 bases and J by 1 base; unmatched bases: 4. The CDR3 runs to 14 residues. The CDR3 here is CASRFGQGNTEAFF. CDR3 DNA sequence: TGCGCCAGCAGATTCGGACAGGGGAACACTGAAGCTTTCTTT.

The genes are TRBV11-1 and TRBJ1-6, with D hard to call. The CDR3 is 16 amino acids. Germline CDR1 and CDR2: SGHAT and FQDESV (reference sequence). V dropped 1 base and J dropped 0 bases, with 7 bases sitting between them. The CDR3 protein is CASSLGRSSYNSPLHF. The CDR3 nucleotides are TGTGCCAGCAGCTTAGGGAGGAGCTCCTATAATTCACCCCTCCACTTT.

This clone came up a few times. This rearrangement joins TRBV18 to TRBJ2-2; 7 bases align to TRBD1. Germline V lookup: CDR1 KGHSH, CDR2 LQKENI. This CDR3 region has 17 residues. The V gene end was trimmed by 0 bases and the J gene end by 4 bases; junction bases not matched to a gene: 8. The CDR3 spells CASSPPTGLSGTGELFF. CDR3 in DNA: TGTGCCAGCTCACCACCGACAGGGCTGTCGGGCACCGGGGAGCTGTTTTTT.

The V call is TRBV20-1, the J call TRBJ2-7; 7 bases are shared with TRBD2. The CDR3 is 15 residues long. Trimming cost V 3 bases and J 1 base; bases outside gene matches: 9. Germline V gene lookup returns CDR1 DFQATT and CDR2 SNEGSKA (reference sequence). CDR3 residues: CSASRSSGVSYEQYF. The CDR3 nucleotides read TGCAGTGCTAGTAGGTCTAGCGGCGTTTCCTACGAGCAGTACTTC.

The DNA for the CDR3 is TGTGCCAGCAGTTTAGGAGGTGCGGGGCATGAGGGAGAGACCCAGTACTTC. It translates to CASSLGGAGHEGETQYF. The chain is built from TRBV27 and TRBJ2-5; D is perhaps TRBD2 (6 bases). The CDR3 consists of 17 residues. Germline CDR1 and CDR2: MNHEY and SMNVEV (reference sequence). Trimming removed 2 bases at V and 4 bases at J, with 20 bases between.

J is TRBJ1-2 and V is TRBV7-9, with D possibly being TRBD1 (5 bases). CDR1 is SEHNR and CDR2 is FQNEAQ in the germline V gene (reference sequence). The length of the CDR3 is 15 residues. The V end was cut by 8 bases, the J end by 4 bases, with 20 bases between. As DNA, the CDR3 is TGTGCCAGCCAAAACGTGGGTCAGGGAGGCTATGGCTACACCTTC. Its translation is CASQNVGQGGYGYTF.

The rearrangement uses TRBV4-2 and TRBJ1-2, with a tentative D call TRBD1 (5 bases). Germline CDR1 reads LGHNA; CDR2 reads YNFKEQ. V was clipped by 0 bases and J by 3 bases, with 14 bases between them. The CDR3 runs 16 residues. The CDR3 protein is CASSQDPHGADYGYTF. DNA for the CDR3: TGTGCCAGCAGCCAAGACCCTCATGGGGCTGACTATGGCTACACCTTC.

V gene TRBV29-1 combines with J gene TRBJ1-2; 7 nucleotides agree with TRBD1. J was trimmed by 9 bases and V by 3 bases; bases with no gene match: 4. CDR3 length: 11 residues. CDR1 is SQVTM, CDR2 ANQGSEA, per germline. CDR3 region: CSVEETGSYTF. Here the CDR3 DNA reads TGCAGCGTTGAGGAGACAGGGAGCTACACCTTC.

This clone turned up a few times. V usage is TRBV6-4 and J usage is TRBJ2-3; 10 bases fit TRBD1. The CDR3 is 14 residues long. Germline CDR1 reads MRHNA; CDR2 reads SNTAGT. J gave up 5 bases and V 6 bases, and 5 bases lay outside the gene matches. For the CDR3, the DNA is TGTGCCAGCAGCGCCGGGACAGGGGAAGATACGCAGTATTTT. This gives the protein CASSAGTGEDTQYF.

The chain joins TRBV6-4 to TRBJ1-1; weak D call: TRBD1 (6 bases). The CDR3 length is 16 residues. V shed 7 bases and J shed 4 bases, with 22 bases lying between them. Germline V CDR1 and CDR2: MRHNA, SNTAGT. CDR3 coding DNA: TGTGCCAGCACCATAGCTAGGTTAGGGGGAGGCACTGAAGCTTTCTTT. It translates to CASTIARLGGGTEAFF.

J is TRBJ1-3 and V is TRBV7-9, with TRBD1 matching over 7 bases. Germline loops: CDR1 SEHNR, CDR2 FQNEAQ (reference sequence). This CDR3 comprises 16 residues. Trimming removed 1 base from V and 1 base from J; junction bases left unmatched: 4. CDR3 DNA sequence: TGTGCCAGCAGCTTAGACCCCAGGGGGTCTGGAAACACCATATATTTT. Amino acids: CASSLDPRGSGNTIYF.

The V call is TRBV7-2, the J call TRBJ1-5; D ambiguous. CDR3 length: 16 amino acids. CDR1 and CDR2 from the germline V gene are SGHTA and FQGNSA. The V and J ends lost 1 base and 5 bases respectively, with 15 bases between them. The CDR3, as DNA: TGTGCCAGCAGCTTAGGGTTCGGGGATTGGCATCAGCCCCAGCATTTT. Amino acids: CASSLGFGDWHQPQHF.

The chain combines TRBV19 with TRBJ2-2, with a weak D call TRBD1 (6 bases). Trimming removed 5 bases at V and 4 bases at J, with 17 bases between. Germline-derived CDR1 and CDR2 are LNHDA and SQIVND (reference sequence). The length of the CDR3 is 16 residues. The CDR3 spells CASSFTTGTLTGELFF. CDR3 coding DNA: TGTGCCAGTAGTTTTACCACCGGGACACTCACCGGGGAGCTGTTTTTT. The variable domain in full, with the rest retrieved from reference TRBV19 and TRBJ2-2, is DGGITQSPKYLFRKEGQNVTLSCEQNLNHDAMYWYRQDPGQGLRLIYYSQIVNDFQKGDIAEGYSVSREKKESFPLTVTSAQKNPTAFYLCASSFTTGTLTGELFFGEGSRLTVL.